The rows below give T cell receptor beta chains drawn from one sample of a study of CD8 T cells in ankylosing spondylitis. TCRdb independently ran MiXCR on the 5' RACE reads; one entry per CDR3 protein. The sample yields approximately 220,000 distinct CDR3 sequences, roughly 25% seen once. Sequencing was done on a sample of blood, either unsorted or a sorted T cell fraction (not recorded which). Source of these receptors: a male donor with ankylosing spondylitis or in good health (not recorded which). Each CDR3 is given with its conserved first and last residue. The order of the fields is J gene, clone size, D gene, V gene, CDR3 protein, CDR3 DNA. D genes are given only for firm matches. The listing skips clone size in some rows; elsewhere it reads once, few, many or a size class.

J gene: TRBJ2-1; clone size: many; D gene: -; V gene: TRBV5-1; CDR3 protein: CASSFLLDNEQFF; CDR3 DNA: TGCGCCAGCAGCTTCCTCCTCGACAATGAGCAGTTCTTC
J gene: TRBJ2-7; clone size: -; D gene: TRBD1; V gene: TRBV29-1; CDR3 protein: CSVDRGDSHEQYF; CDR3 DNA: TGCAGCGTGGACAGGGGCGACTCCCACGAGCAGTACTTC
J gene: TRBJ1-1; clone size: few; D gene: TRBD1; V gene: TRBV7-3; CDR3 protein: CASSGRTGSDTEAFF; CDR3 DNA: TGTGCCAGCAGCGGACGGACAGGGAGCGACACTGAAGCTTTCTTT
J gene: TRBJ1-1; clone size: many; D gene: -; V gene: TRBV5-1; CDR3 protein: CASSFGGYGTEAFF; CDR3 DNA: TGCGCCAGCAGCTTCGGGGGATACGGCACTGAAGCTTTCTTT
J gene: TRBJ2-1; clone size: -; D gene: -; V gene: TRBV5-1; CDR3 protein: CASKLKGSSYNEQFF; CDR3 DNA: TGCGCCAGCAAACTGAAGGGAAGCTCCTACAATGAGCAGTTCTTC
J gene: TRBJ2-4; clone size: -; D gene: -; V gene: TRBV11-1; CDR3 protein: CASSPLWGGAKNIQYF; CDR3 DNA: TGTGCCAGCAGCCCCCTATGGGGAGGCGCCAAAAACATTCAGTACTTC
J gene: TRBJ2-7; clone size: -; D gene: -; V gene: TRBV6-2/TRBV6-3; CDR3 protein: CASSYSSLYGQYF; CDR3 DNA: TGTGCCAGCAGTTACTCGTCACTCTACGGGCAGTACTTC
J gene: TRBJ1-6; clone size: many; D gene: -; V gene: TRBV20-1; CDR3 protein: CSARDLTGFSVNSPLHF; CDR3 DNA: TGCAGTGCTAGAGATCTCACGGGGTTCTCGGTGAATTCACCCCTCCACTTT
J gene: TRBJ2-1; clone size: many; D gene: TRBD2; V gene: TRBV20-1; CDR3 protein: CSASGRIHNEQFF; CDR3 DNA: TGCAGTGCTAGCGGGAGGATCCACAATGAGCAGTTCTTC
J gene: TRBJ2-5; clone size: -; D gene: TRBD2; V gene: TRBV20-1; CDR3 protein: CSARDRTSGSGQYF; CDR3 DNA: TGCAGTGCTAGAGATCGGACTAGCGGGAGCGGGCAGTACTTC
J gene: TRBJ2-1; clone size: once; D gene: -; V gene: TRBV5-1; CDR3 protein: CASTTGPKGNEQFF; CDR3 DNA: TGCGCCAGCACGACGGGACCGAAGGGCAATGAGCAGTTCTTC
J gene: TRBJ1-2; clone size: -; D gene: TRBD1; V gene: TRBV7-2; CDR3 protein: CASSSQGVGAGYTF; CDR3 DNA: TGTGCCAGCAGCTCGCAGGGGGTTGGTGCTGGCTACACCTTC
J gene: TRBJ2-1; clone size: many; D gene: TRBD2; V gene: TRBV7-2; CDR3 protein: CASSSGTSGNNEQFF; CDR3 DNA: TGTGCCAGCAGCTCTGGGACTAGCGGGAACAATGAGCAGTTCTTC
J gene: TRBJ1-1; clone size: -; D gene: -; V gene: TRBV7-2; CDR3 protein: CASSPSTGLNTEAFF; CDR3 DNA: TGTGCCAGCAGCCCCTCGACAGGTTTGAACACTGAAGCTTTCTTT
J gene: TRBJ1-1; clone size: -; D gene: -; V gene: TRBV7-9; CDR3 protein: CASSLAWGGEAFF; CDR3 DNA: TGTGCCAGCAGCTTAGCCTGGGGAGGTGAAGCTTTCTTT
J gene: TRBJ2-3; clone size: few; D gene: -; V gene: TRBV14; CDR3 protein: CASSHGVRGTDTQYF; CDR3 DNA: TGTGCCAGCAGTCATGGAGTAAGGGGCACAGATACGCAGTATTTT
J gene: TRBJ2-2; clone size: -; D gene: -; V gene: TRBV20-1; CDR3 protein: CSAAPADTGELFF; CDR3 DNA: TGCAGTGCTGCCCCGGCGGACACCGGGGAGCTGTTTTTT